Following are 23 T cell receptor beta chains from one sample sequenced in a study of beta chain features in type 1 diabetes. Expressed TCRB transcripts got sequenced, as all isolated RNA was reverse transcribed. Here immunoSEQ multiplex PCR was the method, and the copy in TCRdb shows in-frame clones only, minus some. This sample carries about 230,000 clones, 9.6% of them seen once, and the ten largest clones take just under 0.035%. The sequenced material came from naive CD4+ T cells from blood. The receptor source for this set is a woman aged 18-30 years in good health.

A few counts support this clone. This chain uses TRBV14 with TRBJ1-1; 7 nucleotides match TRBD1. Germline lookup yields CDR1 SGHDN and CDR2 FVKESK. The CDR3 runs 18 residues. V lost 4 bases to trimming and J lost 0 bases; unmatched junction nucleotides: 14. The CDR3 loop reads CASSRQDRRSPLNTEAFF. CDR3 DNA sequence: TGTGCCAGCAGCCGACAGGACAGGCGGTCCCCACTGAACACTGAAGCTTTCTTT.

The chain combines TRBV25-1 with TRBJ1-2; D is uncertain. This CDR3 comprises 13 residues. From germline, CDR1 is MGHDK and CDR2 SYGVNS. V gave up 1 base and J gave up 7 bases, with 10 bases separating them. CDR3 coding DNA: TGTGCCAGCAGTGAATTCTTAAGCGGTGGCTACACCTTC. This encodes CASSEFLSGGYTF.

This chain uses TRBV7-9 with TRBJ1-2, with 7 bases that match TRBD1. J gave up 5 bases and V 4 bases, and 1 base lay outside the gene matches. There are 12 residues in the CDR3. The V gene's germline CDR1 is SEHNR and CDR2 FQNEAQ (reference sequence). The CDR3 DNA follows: TGTGCCAGCAGCTCGACAGGGTATGGCTACACCTTC. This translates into CASSSTGYGYTF.

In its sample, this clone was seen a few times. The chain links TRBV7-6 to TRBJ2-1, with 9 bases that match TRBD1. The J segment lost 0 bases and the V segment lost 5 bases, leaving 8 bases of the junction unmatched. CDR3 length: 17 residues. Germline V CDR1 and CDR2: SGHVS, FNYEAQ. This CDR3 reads CASSPSPGQGSYNEQFF. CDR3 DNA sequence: TGTGCCAGCAGCCCAAGTCCGGGACAGGGCTCCTACAATGAGCAGTTCTTC.

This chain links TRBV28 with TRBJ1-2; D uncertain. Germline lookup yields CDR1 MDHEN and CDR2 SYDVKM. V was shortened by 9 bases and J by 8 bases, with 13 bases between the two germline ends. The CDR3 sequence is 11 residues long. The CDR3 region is CASYGSRGYTF. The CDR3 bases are TGTGCCAGTTATGGTTCTCGGGGCTACACCTTC.

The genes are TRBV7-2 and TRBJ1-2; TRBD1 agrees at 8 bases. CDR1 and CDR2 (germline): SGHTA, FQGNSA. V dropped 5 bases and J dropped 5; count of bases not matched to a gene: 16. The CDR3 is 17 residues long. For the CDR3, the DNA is TGTGCCAGCAGCCCGGACAGGGTCGATCCGTTCCTTTATGGCTACACCTTC. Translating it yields CASSPDRVDPFLYGYTF.

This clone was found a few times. The CDR3 bases are TGTGCCAGCAGTCAGATAGCGGACAGGGGGCATCAGCCCCAGCATTTT. This encodes CASSQIADRGHQPQHF. The V and J genes are TRBV7-2 and TRBJ1-5, with 11 nucleotides matching TRBD1. J was trimmed by 5 bases and V by 6 bases; bases with no gene match: 9. The CDR3 covers 16 residues. Germline lookup yields CDR1 SGHTA and CDR2 FQGNSA.

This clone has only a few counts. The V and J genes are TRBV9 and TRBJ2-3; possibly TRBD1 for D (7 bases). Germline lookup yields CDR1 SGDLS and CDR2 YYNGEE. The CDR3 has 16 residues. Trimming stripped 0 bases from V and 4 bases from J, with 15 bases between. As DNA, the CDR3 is TGTGCCAGCAGCGTAGCCCGGGGGCAGGGGGCAGATACGCAGTATTTT. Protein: CASSVARGQGADTQYF.

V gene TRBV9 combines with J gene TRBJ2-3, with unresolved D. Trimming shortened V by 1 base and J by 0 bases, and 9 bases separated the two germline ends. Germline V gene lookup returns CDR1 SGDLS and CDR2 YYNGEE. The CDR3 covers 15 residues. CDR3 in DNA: TGTGCCAGCAGCGTACACGGTCTTAGCACAGATACGCAGTATTTT. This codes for CASSVHGLSTDTQYF.

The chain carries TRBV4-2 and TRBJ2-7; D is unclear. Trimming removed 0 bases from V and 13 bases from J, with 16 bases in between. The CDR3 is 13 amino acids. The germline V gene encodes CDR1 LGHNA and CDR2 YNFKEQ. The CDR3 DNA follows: TGTGCCAGCAGCCAAGATGAGCGTTCCCTACGCTACTTC. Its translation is CASSQDERSLRYF.

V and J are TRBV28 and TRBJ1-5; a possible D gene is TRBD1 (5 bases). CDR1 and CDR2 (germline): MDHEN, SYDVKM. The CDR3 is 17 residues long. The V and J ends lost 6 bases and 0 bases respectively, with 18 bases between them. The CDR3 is CASREVAGGDSNQPQHF. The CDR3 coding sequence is TGTGCCAGCAGAGAGGTTGCGGGGGGAGATAGCAATCAGCCCCAGCATTTT.

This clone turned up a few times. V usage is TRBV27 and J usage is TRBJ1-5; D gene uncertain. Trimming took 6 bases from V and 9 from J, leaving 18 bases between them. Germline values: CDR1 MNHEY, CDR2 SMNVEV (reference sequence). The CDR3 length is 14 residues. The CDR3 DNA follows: TGTGCCAGCAGCATAGGCACAGATCCCTGGCCCCAGCATTTT. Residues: CASSIGTDPWPQHF.

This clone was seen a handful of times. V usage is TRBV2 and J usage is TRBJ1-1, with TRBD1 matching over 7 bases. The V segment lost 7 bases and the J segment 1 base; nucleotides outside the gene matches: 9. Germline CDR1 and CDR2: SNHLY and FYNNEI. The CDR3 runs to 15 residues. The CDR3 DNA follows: TGTGCCAGCAAACCTAGACAGGGAGCGAACACTGAAGCTTTCTTT. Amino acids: CASKPRQGANTEAFF. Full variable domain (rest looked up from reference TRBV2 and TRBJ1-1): EPEVTQTPSHQVTQMGQEVILRCVPISNHLYFYWYRQILGQKVEFLVSFYNNEISEKSEIFDDQFSVERPDGSNFTLKIRSTKLEDSAMYFCASKPRQGANTEAFFGQGTRLTVV.

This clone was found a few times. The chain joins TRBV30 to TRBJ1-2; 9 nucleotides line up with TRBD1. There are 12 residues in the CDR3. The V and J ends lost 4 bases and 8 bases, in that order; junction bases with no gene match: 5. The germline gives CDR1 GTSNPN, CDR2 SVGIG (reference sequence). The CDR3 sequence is CAWTTGGEGYTF. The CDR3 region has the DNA TGTGCCTGGACAACAGGGGGCGAGGGCTACACCTTC.

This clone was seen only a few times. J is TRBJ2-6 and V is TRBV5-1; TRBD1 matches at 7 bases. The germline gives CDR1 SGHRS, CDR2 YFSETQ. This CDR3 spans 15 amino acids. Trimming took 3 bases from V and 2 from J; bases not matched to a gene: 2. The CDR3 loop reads CASSSTGAGANVLTF. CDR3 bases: TGCGCCAGCAGCTCAACAGGGGCTGGGGCCAACGTCCTGACTTTC.

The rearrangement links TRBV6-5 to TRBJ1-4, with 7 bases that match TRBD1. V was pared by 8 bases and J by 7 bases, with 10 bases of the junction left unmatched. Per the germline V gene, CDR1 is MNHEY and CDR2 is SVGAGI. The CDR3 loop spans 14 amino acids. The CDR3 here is CASSVQGSGEKLFF. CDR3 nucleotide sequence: TGTGCCAGCTCCGTACAGGGGAGCGGTGAAAAACTGTTTTTT.

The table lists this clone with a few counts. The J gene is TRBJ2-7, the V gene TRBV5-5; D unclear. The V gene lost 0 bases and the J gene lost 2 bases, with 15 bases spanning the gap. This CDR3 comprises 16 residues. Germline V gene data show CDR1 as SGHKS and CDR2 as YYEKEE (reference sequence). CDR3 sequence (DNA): TGTGCCAGCAGCTTGGTTCCTATGTTCATACCCTACGAGCAGTACTTC. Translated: CASSLVPMFIPYEQYF.

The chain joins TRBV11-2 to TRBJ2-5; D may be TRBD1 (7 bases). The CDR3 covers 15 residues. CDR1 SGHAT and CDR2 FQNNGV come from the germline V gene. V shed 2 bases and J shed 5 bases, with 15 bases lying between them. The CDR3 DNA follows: TGTGCCAGCAGCTTACAGGGGGGCCCGGGGGAGACCCAGTACTTC. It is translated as CASSLQGGPGETQYF.

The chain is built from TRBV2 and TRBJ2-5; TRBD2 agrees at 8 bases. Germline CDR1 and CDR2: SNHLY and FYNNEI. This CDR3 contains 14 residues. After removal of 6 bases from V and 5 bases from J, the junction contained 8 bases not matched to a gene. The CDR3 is CASSSRTSLETQYF. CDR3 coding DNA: TGTGCCAGCAGCTCTAGGACTAGCTTGGAGACCCAGTACTTC.

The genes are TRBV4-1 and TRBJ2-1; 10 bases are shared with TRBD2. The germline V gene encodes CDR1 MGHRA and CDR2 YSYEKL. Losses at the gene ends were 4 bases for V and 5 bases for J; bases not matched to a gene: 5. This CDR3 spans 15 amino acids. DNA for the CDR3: TGCGCCAGCAGCCGCCTAGCGGGAGTCGACAATGAGCAGTTCTTC. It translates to CASSRLAGVDNEQFF.

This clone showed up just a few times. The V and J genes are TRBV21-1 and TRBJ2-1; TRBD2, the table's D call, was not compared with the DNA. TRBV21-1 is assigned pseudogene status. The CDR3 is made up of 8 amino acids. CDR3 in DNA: TGTGCCAGCAGCAACTTATTCTTC. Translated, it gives CASSNLFF.

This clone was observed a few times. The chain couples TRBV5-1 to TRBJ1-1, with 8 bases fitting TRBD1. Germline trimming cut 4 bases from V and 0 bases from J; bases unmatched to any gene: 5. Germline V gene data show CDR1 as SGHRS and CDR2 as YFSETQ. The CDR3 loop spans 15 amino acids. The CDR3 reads CASSHRQGMNTEAFF. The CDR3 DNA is TGCGCCAGCAGCCACCGACAGGGGATGAACACTGAAGCTTTCTTT.

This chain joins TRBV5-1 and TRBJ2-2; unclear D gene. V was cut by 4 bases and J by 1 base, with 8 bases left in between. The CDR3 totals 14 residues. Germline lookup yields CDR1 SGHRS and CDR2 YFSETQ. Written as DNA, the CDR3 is TGCGCCAGCAGCATGGCAGGGAACACCGGGGAGCTGTTTTTT. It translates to CASSMAGNTGELFF.